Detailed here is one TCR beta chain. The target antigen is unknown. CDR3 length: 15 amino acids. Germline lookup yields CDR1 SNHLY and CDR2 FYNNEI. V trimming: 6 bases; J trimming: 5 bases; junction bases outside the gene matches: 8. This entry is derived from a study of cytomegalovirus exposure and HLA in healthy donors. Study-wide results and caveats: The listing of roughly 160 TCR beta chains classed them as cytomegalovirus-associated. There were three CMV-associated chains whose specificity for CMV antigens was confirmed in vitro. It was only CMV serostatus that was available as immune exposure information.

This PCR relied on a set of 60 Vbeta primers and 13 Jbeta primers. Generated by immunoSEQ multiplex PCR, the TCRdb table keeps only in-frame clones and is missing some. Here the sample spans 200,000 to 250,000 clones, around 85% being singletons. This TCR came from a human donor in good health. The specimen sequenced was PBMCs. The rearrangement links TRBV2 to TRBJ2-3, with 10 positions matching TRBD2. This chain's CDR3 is CASRREREGKDTQYF. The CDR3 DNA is TGTGCCAGCAGACGAGAGCGGGAGGGAAAAGATACGCAGTATTTT. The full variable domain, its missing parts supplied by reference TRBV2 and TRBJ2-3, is EPEVTQTPSHQVTQMGQEVILRCVPISNHLYFYWYRQILGQKVEFLVSFYNNEISEKSEIFDDQFSVERPDGSNFTLKIRSTKLEDSAMYFCASRREREGKDTQYFGPGTRLTVL.